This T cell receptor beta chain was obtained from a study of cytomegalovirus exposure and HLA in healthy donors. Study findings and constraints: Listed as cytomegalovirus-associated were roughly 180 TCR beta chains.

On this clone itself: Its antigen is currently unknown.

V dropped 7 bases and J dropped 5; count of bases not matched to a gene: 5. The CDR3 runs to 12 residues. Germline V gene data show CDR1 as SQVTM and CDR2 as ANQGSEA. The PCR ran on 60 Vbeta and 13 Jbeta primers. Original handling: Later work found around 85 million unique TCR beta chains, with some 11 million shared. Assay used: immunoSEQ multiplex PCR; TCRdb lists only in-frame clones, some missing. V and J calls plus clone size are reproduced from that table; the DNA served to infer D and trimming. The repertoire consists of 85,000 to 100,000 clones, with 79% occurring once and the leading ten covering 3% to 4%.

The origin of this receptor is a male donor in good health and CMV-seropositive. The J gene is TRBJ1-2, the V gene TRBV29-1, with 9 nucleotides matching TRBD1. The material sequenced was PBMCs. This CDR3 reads CSGETGGYGYTF. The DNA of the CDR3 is TGCAGCGGAGAGACAGGGGGATATGGCTACACCTTC.